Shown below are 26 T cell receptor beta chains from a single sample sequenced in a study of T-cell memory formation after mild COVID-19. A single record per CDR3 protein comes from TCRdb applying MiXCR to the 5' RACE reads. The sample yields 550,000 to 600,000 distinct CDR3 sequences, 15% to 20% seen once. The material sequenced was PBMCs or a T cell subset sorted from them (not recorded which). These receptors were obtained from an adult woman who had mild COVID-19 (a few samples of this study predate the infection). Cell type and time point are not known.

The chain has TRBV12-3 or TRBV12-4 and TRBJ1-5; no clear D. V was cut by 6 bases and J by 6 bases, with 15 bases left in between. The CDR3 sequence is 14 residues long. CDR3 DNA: TGTGCCAGCAGAGCAGCCCAACCGGGTCAGCCCCAGCATTTT. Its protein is CASRAAQPGQPQHF.

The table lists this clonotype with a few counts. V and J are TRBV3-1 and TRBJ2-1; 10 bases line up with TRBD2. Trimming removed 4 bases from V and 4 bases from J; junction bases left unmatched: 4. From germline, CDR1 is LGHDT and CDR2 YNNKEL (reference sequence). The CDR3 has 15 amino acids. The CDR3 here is CASSRVAGGYNEQFF. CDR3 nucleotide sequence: TGTGCCAGCAGCCGCGTAGCGGGGGGTTACAATGAGCAGTTCTTC.

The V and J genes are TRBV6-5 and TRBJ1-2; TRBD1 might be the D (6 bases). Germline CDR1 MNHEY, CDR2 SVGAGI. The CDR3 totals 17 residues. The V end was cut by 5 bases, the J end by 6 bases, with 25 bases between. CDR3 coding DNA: TGTGCCAGCAGTAAGGGTGGGGGCGCCAGAGGGGCACATGGCTACACCTTC. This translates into CASSKGGGARGAHGYTF.

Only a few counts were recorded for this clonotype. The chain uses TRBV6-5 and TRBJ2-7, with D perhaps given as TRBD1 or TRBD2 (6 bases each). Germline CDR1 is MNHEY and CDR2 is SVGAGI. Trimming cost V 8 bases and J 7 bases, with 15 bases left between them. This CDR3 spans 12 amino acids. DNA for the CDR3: TGTGCCAGCTCTCGGGGGCCGGGGGAGCAGTACTTC. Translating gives CASSRGPGEQYF.

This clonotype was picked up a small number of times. DNA of the CDR3: TGCAGTGCTAGATACGGGGGGGCAAGCGGGGAGCTGTTTTTT. It yields the protein CSARYGGASGELFF. J is TRBJ2-2 and V is TRBV20-1, with 8 bases lining up with TRBD2. The CDR3 extends over 14 amino acids. Germline trimming cut 2 bases from V and 7 bases from J; bases unmatched to any gene: 6. Germline CDR1 is DFQATT and CDR2 is SNEGSKA (reference sequence).

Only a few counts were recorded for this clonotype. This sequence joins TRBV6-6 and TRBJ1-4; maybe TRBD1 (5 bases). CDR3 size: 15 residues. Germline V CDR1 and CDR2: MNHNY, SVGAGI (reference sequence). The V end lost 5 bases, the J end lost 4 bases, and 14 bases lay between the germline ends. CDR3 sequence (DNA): TGTGCCAGCAGTCCAGGATTCAGGGTTAATGAAAAACTGTTTTTT. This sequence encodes CASSPGFRVNEKLFF.

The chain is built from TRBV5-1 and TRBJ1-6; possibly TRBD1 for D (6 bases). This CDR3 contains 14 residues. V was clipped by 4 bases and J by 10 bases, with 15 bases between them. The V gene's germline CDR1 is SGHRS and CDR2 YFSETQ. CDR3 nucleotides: TGCGCCAGCAGCAGGGGGACGCCGGGGTCACCCCTCCACTTT. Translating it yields CASSRGTPGSPLHF.

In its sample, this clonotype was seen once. This chain's CDR3 is CASSLVQGTGQETQYF. The CDR3 DNA sequence: TGTGCCAGCAGCTTAGTTCAAGGGACAGGGCAAGAGACCCAGTACTTC. V usage is TRBV7-9 and J usage is TRBJ2-5, with 9 nucleotides matching TRBD1. The CDR3 has 16 amino acids. The trim removed 1 base at V and 2 bases at J, leaving 5 bases unmatched. Germline V lookup: CDR1 SEHNR, CDR2 FQNEAQ (reference sequence).

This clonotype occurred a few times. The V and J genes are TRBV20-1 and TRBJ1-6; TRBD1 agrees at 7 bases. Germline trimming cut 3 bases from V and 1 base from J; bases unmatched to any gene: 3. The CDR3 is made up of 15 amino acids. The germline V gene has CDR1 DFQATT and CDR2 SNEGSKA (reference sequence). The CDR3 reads CSARTGPSYNSPLHF. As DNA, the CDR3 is TGCAGTGCTAGGACAGGGCCATCCTATAATTCACCCCTCCACTTT.

CDR3 coding DNA: TGTGCCAGCAGCGTATCCATTTCCCAGGGGGCGCCGGGGTTGGGCTACACCTTC. Protein product: CASSVSISQGAPGLGYTF. This chain uses TRBV9 with TRBJ1-2; 8 positions agree with TRBD1. CDR1 and CDR2 (germline): SGDLS, YYNGEE. V lost 1 base to trimming and J lost 8 bases; unmatched junction nucleotides: 19. The length of the CDR3 is 18 residues. The full variable domain, its missing parts supplied by reference TRBV9 and TRBJ1-2, is DSGVTQTPKHLITATGQRVTLRCSPRSGDLSVYWYQQSLDQGLQFLIQYYNGEERAKGNILERFSAQQFPDLHSELNLSSLELGDSALYFCASSVSISQGAPGLGYTFGSGTRLTVV.

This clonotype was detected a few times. The CDR3 DNA is TGTGCCAGCAGTTTTTGGGGAAGAGACACTGAAGCTTTCTTT. It specifies CASSFWGRDTEAFF. This rearrangement joins TRBV12-3 or TRBV12-4 to TRBJ1-1, with unresolved D. Trimming cost V 3 bases and J 3 bases, with 11 bases left between them. The CDR3 is 14 residues long.

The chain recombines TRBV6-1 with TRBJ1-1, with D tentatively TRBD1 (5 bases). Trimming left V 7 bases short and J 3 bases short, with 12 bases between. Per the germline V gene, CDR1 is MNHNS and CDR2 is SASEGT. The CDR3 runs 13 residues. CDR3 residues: CASIEGSDTEAFF. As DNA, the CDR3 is TGTGCCAGCATTGAGGGGTCGGACACTGAAGCTTTCTTT.

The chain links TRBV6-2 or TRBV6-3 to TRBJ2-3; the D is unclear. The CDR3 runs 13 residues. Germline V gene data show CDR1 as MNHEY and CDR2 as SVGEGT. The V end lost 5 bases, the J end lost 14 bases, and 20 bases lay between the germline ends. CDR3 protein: CASSGRAPPHWYF. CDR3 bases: TGTGCCAGCAGTGGCCGGGCCCCACCCCATTGGTATTTT.

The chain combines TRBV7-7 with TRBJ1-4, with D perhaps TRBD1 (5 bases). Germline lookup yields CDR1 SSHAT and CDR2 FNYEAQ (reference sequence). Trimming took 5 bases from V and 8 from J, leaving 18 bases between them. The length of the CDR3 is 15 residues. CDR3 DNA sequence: TGTGCCAGCAGCGCGACAGCATTGAAGGGAGAAAAACTGTTTTTT. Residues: CASSATALKGEKLFF.

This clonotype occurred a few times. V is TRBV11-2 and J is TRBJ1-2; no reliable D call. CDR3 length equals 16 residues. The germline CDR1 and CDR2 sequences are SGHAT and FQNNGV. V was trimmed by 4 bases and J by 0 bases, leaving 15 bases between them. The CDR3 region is CASSSDSRITNYGYTF. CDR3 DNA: TGTGCCAGCAGCTCCGATAGCCGGATAACTAACTATGGCTACACCTTC.

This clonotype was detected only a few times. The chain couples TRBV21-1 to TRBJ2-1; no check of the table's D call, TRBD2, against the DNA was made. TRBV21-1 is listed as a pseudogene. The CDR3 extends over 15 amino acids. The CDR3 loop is CASSKPGLAGGEQFF. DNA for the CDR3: TGTGCCAGCAGCAAGCCAGGACTAGCGGGGGGTGAGCAGTTCTTC.

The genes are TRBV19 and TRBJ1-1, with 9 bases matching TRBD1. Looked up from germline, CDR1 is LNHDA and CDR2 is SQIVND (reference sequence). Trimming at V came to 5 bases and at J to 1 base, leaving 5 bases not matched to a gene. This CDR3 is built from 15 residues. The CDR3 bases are TGTGCCAGTAGTCGGACAGGGGCGAAGAACACTGAAGCTTTCTTT. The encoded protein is CASSRTGAKNTEAFF.

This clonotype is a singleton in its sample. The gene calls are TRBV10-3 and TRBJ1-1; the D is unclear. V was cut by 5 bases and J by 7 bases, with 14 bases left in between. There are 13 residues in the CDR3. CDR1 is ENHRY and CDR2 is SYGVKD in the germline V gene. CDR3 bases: TGTGCCATCAGTTCAATCCTCGCTCGTGAAGCTTTCTTT. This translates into CAISSILAREAFF.

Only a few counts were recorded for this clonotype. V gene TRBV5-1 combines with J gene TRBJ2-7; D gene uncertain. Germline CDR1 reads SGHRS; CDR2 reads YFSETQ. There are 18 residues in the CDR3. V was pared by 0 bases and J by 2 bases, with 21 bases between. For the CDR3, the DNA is TGCGCCAGCAGCTTGGTGCTCCCGACTTTACCCATTACCTACGAGCAGTACTTC. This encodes CASSLVLPTLPITYEQYF.

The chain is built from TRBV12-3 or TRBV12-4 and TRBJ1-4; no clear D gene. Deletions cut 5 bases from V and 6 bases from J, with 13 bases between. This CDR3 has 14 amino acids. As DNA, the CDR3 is TGTGCCAGCAGTCCAGGCACCTGGGATGAAAAACTGTTTTTT. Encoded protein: CASSPGTWDEKLFF.

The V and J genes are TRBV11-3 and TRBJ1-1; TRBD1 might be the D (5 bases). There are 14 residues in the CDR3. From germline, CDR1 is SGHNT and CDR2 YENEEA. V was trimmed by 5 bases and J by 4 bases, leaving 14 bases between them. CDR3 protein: CASSRGGDLTEAFF. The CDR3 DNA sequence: TGTGCCAGCAGCCGTGGGGGGGACCTCACTGAAGCTTTCTTT.

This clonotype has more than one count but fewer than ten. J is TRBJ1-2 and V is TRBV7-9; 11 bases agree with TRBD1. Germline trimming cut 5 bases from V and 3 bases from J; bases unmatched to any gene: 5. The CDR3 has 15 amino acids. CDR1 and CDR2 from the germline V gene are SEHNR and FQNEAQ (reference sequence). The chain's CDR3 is CASSIRTGGDYGYTF. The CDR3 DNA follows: TGTGCCAGCAGCATACGGACAGGGGGCGACTATGGCTACACCTTC.

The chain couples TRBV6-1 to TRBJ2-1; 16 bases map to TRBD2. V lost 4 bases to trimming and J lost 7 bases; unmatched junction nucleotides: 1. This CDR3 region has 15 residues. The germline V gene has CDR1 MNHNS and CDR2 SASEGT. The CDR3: CASSAGLAGGNEQFF. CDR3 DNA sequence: TGTGCCAGCAGTGCGGGACTAGCGGGAGGGAATGAGCAGTTCTTC.

The CDR3 nucleotides are TGTGCTAGTGGTTTAGGGACAGGGGGGAGGGATGAGCAGTTCTTC. Protein product: CASGLGTGGRDEQFF. V is TRBV12-5 and J is TRBJ2-1, with 11 nucleotides matching TRBD1. With V trimmed by 3 bases and J by 8 bases, 6 bases remained unmatched. The germline gives CDR1 LGHNT, CDR2 FRNRAP. The CDR3 totals 15 residues.

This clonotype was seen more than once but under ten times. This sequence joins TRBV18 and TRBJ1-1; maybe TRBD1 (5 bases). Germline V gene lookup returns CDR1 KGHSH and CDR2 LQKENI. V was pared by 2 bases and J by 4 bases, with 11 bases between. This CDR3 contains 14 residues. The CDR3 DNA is TGTGCCAGCTCACCAGGGGCTCGGGGCACTGAAGCTTTCTTT. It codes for CASSPGARGTEAFF.

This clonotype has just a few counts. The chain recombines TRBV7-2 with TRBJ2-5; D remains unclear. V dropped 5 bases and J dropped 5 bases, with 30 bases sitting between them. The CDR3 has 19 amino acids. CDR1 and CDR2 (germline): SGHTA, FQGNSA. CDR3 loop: CASSPSPSPFRKPEETQYF. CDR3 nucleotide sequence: TGTGCCAGCAGCCCTTCACCTTCTCCCTTCCGGAAACCTGAGGAGACCCAGTACTTC.